These T cell receptor beta chains were read from a single sample in a study of T cell changes during pregnancy in multiple sclerosis. TCRdb's table, derived via immunoSEQ multiplex PCR, lists solely in-frame clones and lacks some. The sample shows some 30,000 clones, roughly 91% of them seen only once. The material was CD8+ T cells from peripheral blood mononuclear cells, obtained before pregnancy. Receptors were obtained from a female donor with multiple sclerosis, enrolled in a pregnancy study. Each CDR3 is given with its conserved first and last residue. D genes are given only for firm matches. Rows give clone size only sometimes, using once, few, many, or a class for an expanded clone.

j_call d_call v_call clone_size cdr3_aa cdr3_nt
TRBJ1-1 - TRBV28 - CASSLSGVVEAFF TGTGCCAGCAGTTTATCGGGGGTGGTTGAAGCTTTCTTT
TRBJ2-7 TRBD1 TRBV5-1 - CASSLDIDRGRYEQYF TGCGCCAGCAGCCTGGACATAGACAGGGGGAGGTACGAGCAGTACTTC
TRBJ2-7 TRBD1 TRBV11-1 - CASSDAGGTSYEQYF TGTGCCAGCAGCGACGCAGGGGGCACTTCCTACGAGCAGTACTTC
TRBJ2-3 - TRBV4-3 - CASSQDTGRSTDTQYF TGCGCCAGCAGCCAAGACACAGGGCGCAGCACAGATACGCAGTATTTT
TRBJ2-1 - TRBV11-2 - CASSLAGGFMNEQFF TGTGCCAGCAGCTTAGCGGGGGGCTTCATGAATGAGCAGTTCTTC
TRBJ2-7 - TRBV19 - CASSSFSQLDEQYF TGTGCCAGTAGTAGTTTCTCACAGCTCGACGAGCAGTACTTC
TRBJ1-1 - TRBV19 - CASSITPGQNTEAFF TGTGCCAGTAGTATAACCCCAGGGCAGAACACTGAAGCTTTCTTT
TRBJ1-1 - TRBV27 - CASSSGQSWTEAFF TGTGCCAGCAGCTCCGGACAGTCATGGACTGAAGCTTTCTTT
TRBJ1-1 - TRBV10-3 - CASQGSTEAFF TGTGCCAGCCAGGGTTCCACTGAAGCTTTCTTT
TRBJ2-3 - TRBV27 few CASSLGASTDTQYF TGTGCCAGCAGTTTAGGGGCTAGCACAGATACGCAGTATTTT
TRBJ1-2 - TRBV29-1 few CSVVTGPEGYGYTF TGCAGCGTTGTAACAGGGCCCGAGGGGTATGGCTACACCTTC
TRBJ1-5 - TRBV19 - CASSIVPPSTGINQPQHF TGTGCCAGTAGTATAGTTCCCCCCTCTACAGGGATCAATCAGCCCCAGCATTTT
TRBJ2-3 - TRBV2 - CASGRGPGGPDTQYF TGTGCCAGCGGCCGGGGGCCGGGAGGACCAGATACGCAGTATTTT
TRBJ1-1 - TRBV5-4 - CASSSHNYEAFF TGTGCCAGCAGTTCCCACAACTATGAAGCTTTCTTT
TRBJ2-7 - TRBV5-1 - CASTERPTGTDYEQYF TGCGCCAGCACCGAGAGACCGACCGGGACTGACTACGAGCAGTACTTC
TRBJ2-3 TRBD2 TRBV5-1 - CASSHRTSGSDTQYF TGCGCCAGCAGTCATAGGACTAGCGGGTCAGATACGCAGTATTTT
TRBJ1-6 - TRBV4-1 once CASSQSNTGNSPLHF TGCGCCAGCAGCCAGAGTAACACAGGGAATTCACCCCTCCACTTT
TRBJ1-3 TRBD1 TRBV6-1 - CASSQGAEAGNTIYF TGTGCCAGCAGCCAGGGGGCTGAAGCTGGAAACACCATATATTTT
TRBJ2-5 - TRBV6-5 - CASSYGQAEETQYF TGTGCCAGCAGTTACGGCCAAGCGGAGGAGACCCAGTACTTC
TRBJ2-5 - TRBV6-6 - CASIPDGEETQYF TGTGCCAGCATCCCCGACGGAGAAGAGACCCAGTACTTC
TRBJ1-1 - TRBV7-6 - CASSLATTANTEAFF TGTGCCAGCAGCTTAGCGACAACTGCGAACACTGAAGCTTTCTTT
TRBJ2-5 - TRBV7-9 - CASSLAQGMAQYF TGTGCCAGCAGCTTAGCGCAGGGCATGGCCCAGTACTTC
TRBJ2-1 TRBD2 TRBV2 - CASSLTSGGASSYNEQFF TGTGCCAGCAGTTTGACTAGCGGGGGGGCCTCCTCCTACAATGAGCAGTTCTTC
TRBJ1-2 - TRBV10-3 - CAISEEGFYGYTF TGTGCCATCAGTGAGGAGGGTTTCTATGGCTACACCTTC
TRBJ2-5 TRBD2 TRBV30 - CAWSVRRGGFWETQYF TGTGCCTGGAGTGTAAGGCGGGGGGGCTTTTGGGAGACCCAGTACTTC
TRBJ2-7 - TRBV9 - CASSVEDSFYEQYF TGTGCCAGCAGCGTAGAGGACAGCTTCTACGAGCAGTACTTC